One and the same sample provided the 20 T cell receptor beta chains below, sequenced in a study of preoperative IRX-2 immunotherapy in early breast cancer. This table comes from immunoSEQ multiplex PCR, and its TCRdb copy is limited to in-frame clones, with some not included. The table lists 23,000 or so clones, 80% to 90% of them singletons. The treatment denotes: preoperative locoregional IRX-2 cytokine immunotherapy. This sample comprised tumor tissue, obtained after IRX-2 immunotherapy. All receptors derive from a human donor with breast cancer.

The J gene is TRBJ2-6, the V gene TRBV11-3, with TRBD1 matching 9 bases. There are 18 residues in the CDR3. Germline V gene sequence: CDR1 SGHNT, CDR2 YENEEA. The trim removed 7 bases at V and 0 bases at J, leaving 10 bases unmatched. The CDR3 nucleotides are TGTGCCAGCACCCTCCGACAGGGGGGACCCTCTGGGGCCAACGTCCTGACTTTC. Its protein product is CASTLRQGGPSGANVLTF.

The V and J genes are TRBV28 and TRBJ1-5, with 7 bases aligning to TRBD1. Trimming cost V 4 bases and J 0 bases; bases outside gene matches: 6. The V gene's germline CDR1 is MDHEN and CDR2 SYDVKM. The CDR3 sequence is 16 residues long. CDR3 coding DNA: TGTGCCAGCAGTTCGTCACAGGGGAATAGCAATCAGCCCCAGCATTTT. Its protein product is CASSSSQGNSNQPQHF.

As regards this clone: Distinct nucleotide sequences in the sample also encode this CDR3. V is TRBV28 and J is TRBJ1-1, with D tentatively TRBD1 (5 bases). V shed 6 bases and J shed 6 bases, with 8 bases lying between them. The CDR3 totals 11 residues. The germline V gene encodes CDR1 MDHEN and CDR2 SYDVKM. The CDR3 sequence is CASRGRPEAFF. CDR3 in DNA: TGTGCCAGCAGGGGACGCCCTGAAGCTTTCTTT.

The CDR3 nucleotides are TGTGCCAGTAGTCCACTTACCGGGACTAGCGGGAGGCCGGTCAATTTCTTC. Encoded protein: CASSPLTGTSGRPVNFF. This chain joins TRBV19 and TRBJ2-1; 15 nucleotides align to TRBD2. There are 17 residues in the CDR3. Losses at the gene ends were 5 bases for V and 16 bases for J; bases not matched to a gene: 18. The germline V gene encodes CDR1 LNHDA and CDR2 SQIVND (reference sequence).

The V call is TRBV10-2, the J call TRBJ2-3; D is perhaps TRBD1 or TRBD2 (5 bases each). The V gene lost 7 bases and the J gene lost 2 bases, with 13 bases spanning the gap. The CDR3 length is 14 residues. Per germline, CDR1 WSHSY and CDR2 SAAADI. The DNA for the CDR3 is TGCGCCAGCATCAAGGGGACCCCCACAGATACGCAGTATTTT. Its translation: CASIKGTPTDTQYF.

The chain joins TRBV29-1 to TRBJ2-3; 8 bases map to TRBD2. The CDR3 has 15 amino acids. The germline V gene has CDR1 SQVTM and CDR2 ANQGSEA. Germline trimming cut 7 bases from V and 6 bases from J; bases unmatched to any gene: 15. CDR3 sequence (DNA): TGCAGCGCGTCTTGGGTTAGCGGGGCCCGGGATACGCAGTATTTT. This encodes CSASWVSGARDTQYF.

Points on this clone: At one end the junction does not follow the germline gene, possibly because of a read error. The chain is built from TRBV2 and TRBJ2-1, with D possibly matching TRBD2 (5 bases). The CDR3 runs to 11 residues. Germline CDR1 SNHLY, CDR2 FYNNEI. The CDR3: CASSKAETEFF. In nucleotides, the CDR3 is TGTGCCAGCAGTAAAGCGGAGACTGAGTTCTTC.

This CDR3 reads CASSAGPSGDQETQYF. The CDR3 nucleotides are TGCGCCAGCAGCGCGGGCCCTAGCGGGGATCAAGAGACCCAGTACTTC. This chain uses TRBV5-1 with TRBJ2-5; TRBD2 aligns across 9 bases. This CDR3 is 16 amino acids long. Germline V lookup: CDR1 SGHRS, CDR2 YFSETQ. V lost 4 bases, J lost 2 bases, and 9 bases stayed unmatched.

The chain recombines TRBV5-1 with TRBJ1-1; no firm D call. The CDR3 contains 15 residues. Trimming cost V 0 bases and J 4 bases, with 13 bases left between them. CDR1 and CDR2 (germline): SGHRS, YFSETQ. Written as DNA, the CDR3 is TGCGCCAGCAGCTTGGGGGTAGGGAGCCCCACTGAAGCTTTCTTT. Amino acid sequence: CASSLGVGSPTEAFF.

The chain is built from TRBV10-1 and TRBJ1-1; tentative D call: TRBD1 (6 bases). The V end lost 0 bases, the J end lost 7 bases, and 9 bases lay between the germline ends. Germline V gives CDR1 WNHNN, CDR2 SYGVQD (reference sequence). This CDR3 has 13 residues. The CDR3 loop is CASSESSGVEAFF. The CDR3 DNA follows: TGCGCCAGCAGTGAGTCTTCAGGGGTTGAAGCTTTCTTT.

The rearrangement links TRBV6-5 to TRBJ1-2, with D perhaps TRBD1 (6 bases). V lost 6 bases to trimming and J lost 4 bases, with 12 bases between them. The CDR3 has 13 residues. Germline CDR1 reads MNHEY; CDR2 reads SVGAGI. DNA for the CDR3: TGTGCCAGCAGCCACAGGGAATCCTATGGCTACACCTTC. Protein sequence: CASSHRESYGYTF.

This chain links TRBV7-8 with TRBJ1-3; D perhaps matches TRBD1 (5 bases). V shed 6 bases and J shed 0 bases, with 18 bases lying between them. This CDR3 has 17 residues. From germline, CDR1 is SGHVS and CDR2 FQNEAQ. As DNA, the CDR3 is TGTGCCAGCAGGCCGGTAGACAGCCTCATCTCTGGAAACACCATATATTTT. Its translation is CASRPVDSLISGNTIYF.

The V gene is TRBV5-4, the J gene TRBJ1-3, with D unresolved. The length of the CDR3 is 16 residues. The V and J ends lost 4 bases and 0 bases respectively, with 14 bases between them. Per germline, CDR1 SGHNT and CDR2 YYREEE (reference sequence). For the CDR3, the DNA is TGTGCCAGCAGCCCAGAGGTAGGCCTCTCTGGAAACACCATATATTTT. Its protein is CASSPEVGLSGNTIYF.

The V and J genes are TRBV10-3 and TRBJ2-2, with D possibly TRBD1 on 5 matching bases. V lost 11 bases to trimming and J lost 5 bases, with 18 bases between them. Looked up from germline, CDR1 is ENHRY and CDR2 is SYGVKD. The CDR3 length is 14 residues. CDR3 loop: CASTETASTGELFF. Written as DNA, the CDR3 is TGTGCCTCCACCGAGACAGCATCTACCGGGGAGCTGTTTTTT.

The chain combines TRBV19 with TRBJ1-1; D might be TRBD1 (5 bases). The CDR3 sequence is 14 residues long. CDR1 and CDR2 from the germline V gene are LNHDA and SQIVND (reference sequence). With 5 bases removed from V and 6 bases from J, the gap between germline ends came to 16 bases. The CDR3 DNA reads TGTGCCAGTAGTCCAGGGACCGTGGGCGCTGAAGCTTTCTTT. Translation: CASSPGTVGAEAFF. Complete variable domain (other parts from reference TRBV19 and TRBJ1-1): DGGITQSPKYLFRKEGQNVTLSCEQNLNHDAMYWYRQDPGQGLRLIYYSQIVNDFQKGDIAEGYSVSREKKESFPLTVTSAQKNPTAFYLCASSPGTVGAEAFFGQGTRLTVV.

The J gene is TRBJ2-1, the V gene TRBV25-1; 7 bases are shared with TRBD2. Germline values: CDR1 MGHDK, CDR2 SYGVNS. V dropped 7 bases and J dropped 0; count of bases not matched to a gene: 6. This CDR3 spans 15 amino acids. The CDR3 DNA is TGTGCCAGCACCTCTAGCGGCAGCTCCTACAATGAGCAGTTCTTC. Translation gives CASTSSGSSYNEQFF.

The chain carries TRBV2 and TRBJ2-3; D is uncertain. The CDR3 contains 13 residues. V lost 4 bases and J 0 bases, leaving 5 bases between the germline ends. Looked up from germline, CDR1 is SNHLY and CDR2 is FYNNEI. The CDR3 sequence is CASSARSTDTQYF. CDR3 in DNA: TGTGCCAGCAGTGCGCGCAGCACAGATACGCAGTATTTT.

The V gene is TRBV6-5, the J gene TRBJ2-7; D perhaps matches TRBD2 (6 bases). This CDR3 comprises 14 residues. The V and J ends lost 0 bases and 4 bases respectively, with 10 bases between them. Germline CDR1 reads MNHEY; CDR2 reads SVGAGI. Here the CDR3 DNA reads TGTGCCAGCAGTTACTCTGGGGGGAGGTACGAGCAGTACTTC. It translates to CASSYSGGRYEQYF.

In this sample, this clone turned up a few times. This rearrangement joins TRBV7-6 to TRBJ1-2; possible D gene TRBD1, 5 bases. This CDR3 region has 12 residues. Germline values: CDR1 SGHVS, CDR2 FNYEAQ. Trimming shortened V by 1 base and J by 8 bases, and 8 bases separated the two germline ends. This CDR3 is CASSLVRGGYTF. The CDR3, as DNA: TGTGCCAGCAGCTTAGTGAGGGGAGGCTACACCTTC.

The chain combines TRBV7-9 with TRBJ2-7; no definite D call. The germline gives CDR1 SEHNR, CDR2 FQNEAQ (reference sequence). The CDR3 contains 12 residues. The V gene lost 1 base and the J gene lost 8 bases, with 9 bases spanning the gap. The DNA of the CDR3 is TGTGCCAGCAGCTTAGGGCTCCTAAAGCAGTACTTC. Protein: CASSLGLLKQYF.